Following are 7 T cell receptor beta chains from one sample sequenced in a study of cytomegalovirus exposure and HLA in healthy donors. PCR primers comprised 60 Vbeta and 13 Jbeta primers. Only in-frame clones appear in the TCRdb table, and some are missing; sequencing was by immunoSEQ multiplex PCR. Among roughly 90,000 clones listed, roughly 83% were seen once. The sample taken for sequencing was PBMCs. These receptors were taken from a man aged 18 to 30 in good health and CMV-seronegative.

The count of this clone is one. This chain links TRBV6-1 with TRBJ2-7; TRBD2 matches 9 bases. Looked up from germline, CDR1 is MNHNS and CDR2 is SASEGT. The CDR3 sequence is 15 residues long. V lost 1 base and J lost 3; bases outside the gene matches: 4. CDR3: CASSEGLAENYEQYF. The CDR3, as DNA: TGTGCCAGCAGTGAAGGACTAGCGGAGAACTACGAGCAGTACTTC.

This clone was seen only once. The chain carries TRBV19 and TRBJ2-1, with D tentatively TRBD1 (6 bases). Germline V CDR1 and CDR2: LNHDA, SQIVND (reference sequence). The V and J ends lost 0 bases and 6 bases respectively, with 12 bases between them. The CDR3 loop spans 15 amino acids. The CDR3 sequence is CASSIEGTRGNEQFF. The CDR3, as DNA: TGTGCCAGTAGTATAGAGGGGACACGGGGCAATGAGCAGTTCTTC.

J is TRBJ2-3 and V is TRBV30; 9 positions agree with TRBD2. The CDR3 consists of 17 residues. The V and J ends lost 0 bases and 4 bases, in that order; junction bases with no gene match: 11. Per germline, CDR1 GTSNPN and CDR2 SVGIG (reference sequence). The CDR3 loop is CAWSVAKLAGIADTQYF. The CDR3 DNA reads TGTGCCTGGAGTGTCGCCAAGCTAGCGGGAATTGCAGATACGCAGTATTTT.

V gene TRBV30 combines with J gene TRBJ1-1; 9 bases are shared with TRBD1. The CDR3 sequence is 13 residues long. Germline values: CDR1 GTSNPN, CDR2 SVGIG (reference sequence). V lost 7 bases and J lost 4; bases outside the gene matches: 7. CDR3 sequence (DNA): TGTGCCTCCCAAGGACAGGGGTTCACTGAAGCTTTCTTT. Its translation is CASQGQGFTEAFF.

This sequence joins TRBV25-1 and TRBJ2-5, with D possibly TRBD2 on 5 matching bases. This CDR3 has 15 residues. Trimming removed 0 bases at V and 2 bases at J, with 10 bases between. Looked up from germline, CDR1 is MGHDK and CDR2 is SYGVNS. This chain's CDR3 is CASSEYMREQETQYF. CDR3 DNA sequence: TGTGCCAGCAGTGAATATATGAGGGAGCAAGAGACCCAGTACTTC.

This rearrangement joins TRBV7-9 to TRBJ2-2, with no clear D. V was shortened by 4 bases and J by 4 bases, with 7 bases between the two germline ends. CDR1 and CDR2 (germline): SEHNR, FQNEAQ (reference sequence). This CDR3 is 13 amino acids long. The CDR3 reads CASSYDITGELFF. Written as DNA, the CDR3 is TGTGCCAGCAGCTACGACATCACCGGGGAGCTGTTTTTT.

The chain uses TRBV6-5 and TRBJ1-4; maybe TRBD1 (5 bases). Looked up from germline, CDR1 is MNHEY and CDR2 is SVGAGI. Trimming removed 2 bases from V and 0 bases from J, with 7 bases in between. This CDR3 contains 15 residues. CDR3 region: CASSYGGATNEKLFF. Here the CDR3 DNA reads TGTGCCAGCAGTTACGGAGGGGCAACTAATGAAAAACTGTTTTTT.